This entry features one TCR beta chain sequence. These data originate in a study of CD8 T cells in ankylosing spondylitis. Quantitative 5'-RACE was performed with molecular barcodes, and it yielded the TCR beta libraries. One entry per CDR3 protein, called by TCRdb with MiXCR from the 5' RACE reads. The table has around 230,000 distinct CDR3 sequences, 8.6% seen once. The sample consisted of blood, either unsorted or a sorted T cell fraction (not recorded which). This clonotype was sampled from a male donor with ankylosing spondylitis or in good health (not recorded which).

CDR3 protein: CSALSQGNYEQYF. DNA of the CDR3: TGCAGTGCTTTATCACAGGGGAACTACGAGCAGTACTTC. This chain joins TRBV20-1 and TRBJ2-7, with TRBD1 matching over 7 bases. The V gene's germline CDR1 is DFQATT and CDR2 SNEGSKA (reference sequence). V was pared by 5 bases and J by 3 bases, with 7 bases of the junction left unmatched. The CDR3 consists of 13 residues.